This TCR beta chain appears in the sequencing data of a study of T-cell reconstitution after alpha-beta-depleted transplantation in children. This CDR3 has 13 amino acids. The V and J ends lost 6 bases and 8 bases respectively, with 16 bases between them. Germline-derived CDR1 and CDR2 are MNHEY and SVGEGT. The table lists this clonotype with a few counts. Its target is not known. For TCRbeta, the library was prepared with unique molecular identifiers. MiXCR was run by TCRdb on the PCR reads, yielding one entry per CDR3 protein. The table records roughly 420,000 distinct CDR3 sequences, roughly 17% of them present only once. Whole-study results and caveats: There were reportedly several hundred expanded graft clones from which alpha-beta T cells came about two months after transplant. The authors attributed T-cell counts and diversity one year after transplant mostly to newly produced T cells.

This clonotype was obtained from a boy less than two years old who had a stem cell transplant for Wiskott-Aldrich syndrome, so the T cells may come from the graft donor. The rearrangement joins TRBV6-2 or TRBV6-3 to TRBJ1-2, with D unclear. The sample was PBMCs, mostly from graft donor cells, taken 360 days after TCRalphabeta/CD19-depleted stem cell transplant. The CDR3 coding sequence is TGTGCCAGCAGATTGAGGCGAGACGGGGGCTACACCTTC. Amino acid sequence: CASRLRRDGGYTF.